A single sample is the source of the 17 T cell receptor beta chains below, sequenced in a study of T cells in Graves' hyperthyroidism and ophthalmopathy. Amplification targeted TCR beta CDR3 regions from RNA transcripts. The HTBI primer set was used in a first-round RT-PCR of the TCR CDR3. MiXCR, run by TCRdb on the multiplex PCR reads, gives a single entry per CDR3 protein. The sample has about 640,000 distinct CDR3 sequences; around 20% are singletons. Sequenced sample: blood. The receptors originated from a man aged 25 to 40 with Graves' ophthalmopathy.

At least ten counts were recorded for this clonotype. The CDR3, as DNA: TGTGCCAGCCAAGCGGGGTACGAGCAGTACTTC. It yields the protein CASQAGYEQYF. V gene TRBV7-2 combines with J gene TRBJ2-7, with 7 bases matching TRBD2. Germline loops: CDR1 SGHTA, CDR2 FQGNSA. The CDR3 is 11 residues long. Losses at the gene ends were 8 bases for V and 4 bases for J; bases not matched to a gene: 2.

At least ten counts were recorded for this clonotype. The chain employs TRBV18 and TRBJ2-2; 8 bases are shared with TRBD2. Germline V gives CDR1 KGHSH, CDR2 LQKENI. The CDR3 length is 15 residues. Losses at the gene ends were 5 bases for V and 2 bases for J; bases not matched to a gene: 4. DNA of the CDR3: TGTGCCAGCTCAATACGGACTAGCAACACCGGGGAGCTGTTTTTT. It specifies CASSIRTSNTGELFF. The full variable domain, its missing parts supplied by reference TRBV18 and TRBJ2-2, is NAGVMQNPRHLVRRRGQEARLRCSPMKGHSHVYWYRQLPEEGLKFMVYLQKENIIDESGMPKERFSAEFPKEGPSILRIQQVVRGDSAAYFCASSIRTSNTGELFFGEGSRLTVL.

This clonotype appeared many times. The chain uses TRBV11-2 and TRBJ2-3, with D perhaps matching TRBD1 (6 bases). This CDR3 is built from 14 residues. Germline values: CDR1 SGHAT, CDR2 FQNNGV. Trimming stripped 5 bases from V and 4 bases from J, with 13 bases between. This chain's CDR3 is CASSKTGNSDTQYF. The DNA for the CDR3 is TGTGCCAGCAGCAAAACAGGGAATTCAGATACGCAGTATTTT.

This chain joins TRBV14 and TRBJ2-3; tentative D call: TRBD1 (6 bases). The CDR3 covers 15 residues. V shed 2 bases and J shed 2 bases, with 11 bases lying between them. Germline V CDR1 and CDR2: SGHDN, FVKESK. The CDR3 is CASSQQDSYTDTQYF. The CDR3 DNA follows: TGTGCCAGCAGCCAACAGGACAGTTACACAGATACGCAGTATTTT.

This clonotype came up a few times. The chain carries TRBV3-1 and TRBJ1-1; D unresolved. CDR1 LGHDT and CDR2 YNNKEL come from the germline V gene (reference sequence). V was pared by 1 base and J by 0 bases, with 6 bases between. CDR3 length: 14 residues. CDR3 in amino acids: CASSQVSVNTEAFF. The CDR3 DNA follows: TGTGCCAGCAGCCAAGTTTCCGTGAACACTGAAGCTTTCTTT.

The chain recombines TRBV7-9 with TRBJ2-5; D is possibly TRBD1 (5 bases). Trimming took off 2 bases at V and 2 bases at J, with 12 bases between the two ends. The CDR3 extends over 15 amino acids. The germline V gene has CDR1 SEHNR and CDR2 FQNEAQ (reference sequence). The DNA of the CDR3 is TGTGCCAGCAGCTTATGGACATCTCGACAAGAGACCCAGTACTTC. It encodes CASSLWTSRQETQYF.

In its sample, this clonotype was seen a few times. J is TRBJ2-2 and V is TRBV6-2 or TRBV6-3, with no clear D. V was shortened by 0 bases and J by 3 bases, with 5 bases between the two germline ends. CDR3 length equals 14 residues. Germline V gene sequence: CDR1 MNHEY, CDR2 SVGEGT. The CDR3, as DNA: TGTGCCAGCAGTTACTCGTCGTACACCGGGGAGCTGTTTTTT. It codes for CASSYSSYTGELFF.

This clonotype appeared a few times. This rearrangement joins TRBV6-6 to TRBJ2-7; possibly TRBD1 for D (6 bases). The CDR3 extends over 12 amino acids. The V end was cut by 2 bases, the J end by 7 bases, with 9 bases between. Germline V CDR1 and CDR2: MNHNY, SVGAGI (reference sequence). The DNA of the CDR3 is TGTGCCAGCAGTTACGGGGGCCAAGAGCAGTACTTC. Its protein is CASSYGGQEQYF.

This clonotype was seen only a few times. The chain couples TRBV11-2 to TRBJ2-1; D is unresolved. Germline V lookup: CDR1 SGHAT, CDR2 FQNNGV. Between the trimmed V and J ends, which lost 0 bases and 7 bases, there was a span of 10 bases. CDR3 length equals 14 residues. The CDR3 region is CASSLEVRLNEQFF. For the CDR3, the DNA is TGTGCCAGCAGCTTAGAAGTCCGTCTGAATGAGCAGTTCTTC.

This clonotype was seen only a few times. This chain joins TRBV6-1 and TRBJ2-1; TRBD2 agrees at 8 bases. CDR3 length: 15 amino acids. Germline CDR1 is MNHNS and CDR2 is SASEGT. V lost 7 bases and J lost 9; bases outside the gene matches: 14. In nucleotides, the CDR3 is TGTGCCAGCACCTCAAGGGGGGCGGGAGGAAGTGAGCAGTTCTTC. This codes for CASTSRGAGGSEQFF.

The chain couples TRBV19 to TRBJ1-2; D perhaps matches TRBD1 (5 bases). V dropped 3 bases and J dropped 4 bases, with 21 bases sitting between them. From germline, CDR1 is LNHDA and CDR2 SQIVND (reference sequence). This CDR3 has 17 residues. CDR3 sequence (DNA): TGTGCCAGTAGTATGATACCCCAGGGAGAAGGCTCCTATGGCTACACCTTC. Its protein is CASSMIPQGEGSYGYTF. The whole variable domain, remainder taken from reference TRBV19 and TRBJ1-2, is DGGITQSPKYLFRKEGQNVTLSCEQNLNHDAMYWYRQDPGQGLRLIYYSQIVNDFQKGDIAEGYSVSREKKESFPLTVTSAQKNPTAFYLCASSMIPQGEGSYGYTFGSGTRLTVV.

This clonotype occurred a few times. The V gene is TRBV12-3 or TRBV12-4, the J gene TRBJ1-1; perhaps TRBD1 as D (6 bases). The V end lost 4 bases, the J end lost 8 bases, and 14 bases lay between the germline ends. This CDR3 comprises 13 residues. The CDR3 sequence: CASSSPGGFEAFF. The CDR3 DNA is TGTGCCAGCAGTTCCCCGGGGGGCTTCGAAGCTTTCTTT.

This clonotype was seen more than once but under ten times. The gene calls are TRBV24-1 and TRBJ1-5; 8 nucleotides agree with TRBD1. Unmatched junction bases numbered 6, after V lost 4 bases and J lost 2 bases. The CDR3 sequence is 16 residues long. In germline, CDR1 is KGHDR, CDR2 SFDVKD. The CDR3 spells CATSDAGGAGNQPQHF. The CDR3 DNA is TGTGCCACCAGTGACGCAGGGGGCGCCGGCAATCAGCCCCAGCATTTT.

The rearrangement uses TRBV24-1 and TRBJ2-7; possible D gene TRBD2, 6 bases. This CDR3 has 16 amino acids. CDR1 is KGHDR, CDR2 SFDVKD, per germline. Trimming removed 1 base at V and 2 bases at J, with 14 bases between. CDR3 region: CATSDFGGVGTYEQYF. In DNA, the CDR3 is TGTGCCACCAGTGATTTCGGAGGGGTCGGAACCTACGAGCAGTACTTC.

The sample holds a few counts of this clonotype. The chain joins TRBV7-8 to TRBJ2-7; TRBD2 matches 13 bases. V lost 3 bases to trimming and J lost 4 bases; unmatched junction nucleotides: 9. CDR1 SGHVS and CDR2 FQNEAQ come from the germline V gene. The CDR3 is 17 residues long. CDR3 coding DNA: TGTGCCAGCAGCTTGCACCGGACTAGCGGGGGCCGTTACGAGCAGTACTTC. Protein product: CASSLHRTSGGRYEQYF.

The CDR3 DNA reads TGTGCCAGCTTCCCAGAAGCGGGAGGAGGCGAGACCCAGTACTTC. It codes for CASFPEAGGGETQYF. This chain joins TRBV2 and TRBJ2-5; 9 positions agree with TRBD2. The J segment lost 5 bases and the V segment lost 8 bases, leaving 12 bases of the junction unmatched. Per germline, CDR1 SNHLY and CDR2 FYNNEI. The CDR3 has 15 amino acids.

This clonotype was picked up a small number of times. This chain joins TRBV6-1 and TRBJ1-5; maybe TRBD1 (6 bases). V lost 8 bases, J lost 0 bases, and 14 bases lay in between. The CDR3 has 15 amino acids. Germline V gene lookup returns CDR1 MNHNS and CDR2 SASEGT. The CDR3 sequence: CASAMDSYSNQPQHF. The DNA for the CDR3 is TGTGCCAGCGCTATGGACAGTTATAGCAATCAGCCCCAGCATTTT.